This T cell receptor (beta chain) was captured in a study of control samples from healthy donors and cancer patients. Germline lookup yields CDR1 KGHSH and CDR2 LQKENI. The V end lost 3 bases, the J end lost 7 bases, and 13 bases lay between the germline ends. The CDR3 totals 13 residues. Repertoires were generated with immunoSEQ multiplex PCR, while TCRdb's copy carries only in-frame clones and drops some. The sample gives fewer than 200,000 clones, 85% to 95% of which show up once; over 3.5% is in the top ten. The sequenced sample was blood. The clonotype originates from a woman aged 55-70 years in good health. The chain links TRBV18 to TRBJ2-7, with a tentative D call TRBD2 (6 bases). Written as DNA, the CDR3 is TGTGCCAGCTCACCGGGAGGTGGGGCGGAGCAGTACTTC. This translates into CASSPGGGAEQYF.